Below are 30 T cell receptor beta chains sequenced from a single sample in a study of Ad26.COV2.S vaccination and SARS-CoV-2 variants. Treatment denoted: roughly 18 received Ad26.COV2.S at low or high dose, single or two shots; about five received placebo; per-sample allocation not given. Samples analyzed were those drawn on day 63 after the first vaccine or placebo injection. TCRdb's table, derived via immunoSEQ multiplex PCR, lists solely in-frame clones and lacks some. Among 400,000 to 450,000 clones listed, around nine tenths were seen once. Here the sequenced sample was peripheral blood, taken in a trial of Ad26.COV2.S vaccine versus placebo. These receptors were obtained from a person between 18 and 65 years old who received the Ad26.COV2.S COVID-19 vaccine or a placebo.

The CDR3 is CASTPVRTPYEQYF. DNA for the CDR3: TGTGCCAGCACCCCCGTCAGGACTCCGTACGAGCAGTACTTC. This chain uses TRBV7-9 with TRBJ2-7, with a tentative D call TRBD2 (5 bases). This CDR3 is built from 14 residues. Germline assignment: CDR1 SEHNR and CDR2 FQNEAQ (reference sequence). Trimming shortened V by 7 bases and J by 4 bases, and 17 bases separated the two germline ends.

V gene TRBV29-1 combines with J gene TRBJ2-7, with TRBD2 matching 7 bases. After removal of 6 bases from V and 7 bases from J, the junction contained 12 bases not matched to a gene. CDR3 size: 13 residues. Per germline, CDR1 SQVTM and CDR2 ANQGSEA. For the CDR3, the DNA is TGCAGCGTGGGACTATCCAACCCGTGGGAGCAGTACTTC. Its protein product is CSVGLSNPWEQYF.

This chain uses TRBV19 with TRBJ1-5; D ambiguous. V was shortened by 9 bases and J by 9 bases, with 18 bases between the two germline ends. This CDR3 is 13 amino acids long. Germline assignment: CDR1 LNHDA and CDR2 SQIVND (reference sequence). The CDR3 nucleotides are TGTGCCAGCCTCTCATGGTCTCAAGGGCCCCAGCATTTT. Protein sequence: CASLSWSQGPQHF.

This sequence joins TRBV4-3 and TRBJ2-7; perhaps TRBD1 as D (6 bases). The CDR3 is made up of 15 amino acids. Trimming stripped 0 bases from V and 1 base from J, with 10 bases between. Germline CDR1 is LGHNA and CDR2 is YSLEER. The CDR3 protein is CASSQDGTSSYEQYF. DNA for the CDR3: TGCGCCAGCAGCCAAGATGGGACAAGTTCCTACGAGCAGTACTTC.

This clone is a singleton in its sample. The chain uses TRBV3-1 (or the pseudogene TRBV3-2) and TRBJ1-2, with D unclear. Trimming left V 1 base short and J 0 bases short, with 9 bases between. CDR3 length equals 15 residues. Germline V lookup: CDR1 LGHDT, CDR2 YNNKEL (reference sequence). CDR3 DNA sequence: TGTGCCAGCAGCCAAGTTCCAGCAGCTAACTATGGCTACACCTTC. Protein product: CASSQVPAANYGYTF.

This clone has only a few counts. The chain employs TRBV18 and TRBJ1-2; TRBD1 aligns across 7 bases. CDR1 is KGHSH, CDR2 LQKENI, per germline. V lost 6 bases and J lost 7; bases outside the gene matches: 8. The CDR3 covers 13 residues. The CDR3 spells CASSPDRDGGYTF. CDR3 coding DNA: TGTGCCAGCTCGCCTGACAGGGATGGTGGCTACACCTTC.

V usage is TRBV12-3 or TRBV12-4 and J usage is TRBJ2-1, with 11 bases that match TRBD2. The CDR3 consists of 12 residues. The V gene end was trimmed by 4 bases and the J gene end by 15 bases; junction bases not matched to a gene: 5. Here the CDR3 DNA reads TGTGCCAGCAGTTCCCTTAGCGGGAGGGTGTTCTTC. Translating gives CASSSLSGRVFF.

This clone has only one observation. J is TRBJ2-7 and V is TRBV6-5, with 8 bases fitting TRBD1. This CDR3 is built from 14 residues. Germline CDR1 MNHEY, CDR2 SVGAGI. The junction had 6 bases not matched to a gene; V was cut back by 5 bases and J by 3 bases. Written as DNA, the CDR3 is TGTGCCAGCAGTAAGGACAGGGACAACTACGAGCAGTACTTC. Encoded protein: CASSKDRDNYEQYF.

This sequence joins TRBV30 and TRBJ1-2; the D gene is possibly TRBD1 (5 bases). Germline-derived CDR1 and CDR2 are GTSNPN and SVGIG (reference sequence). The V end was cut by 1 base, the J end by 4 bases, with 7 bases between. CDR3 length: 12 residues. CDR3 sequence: CAWSAGGYGYTF. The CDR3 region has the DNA TGTGCCTGGAGTGCGGGGGGCTATGGCTACACCTTC.

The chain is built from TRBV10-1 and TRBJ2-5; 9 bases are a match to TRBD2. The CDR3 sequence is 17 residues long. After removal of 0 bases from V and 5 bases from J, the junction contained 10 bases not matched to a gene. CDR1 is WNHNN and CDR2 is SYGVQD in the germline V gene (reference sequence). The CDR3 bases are TGCGCCAGCAGTGAGTCTCGGGCTAGCGGGAAAGGGGAGACCCAGTACTTC. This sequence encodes CASSESRASGKGETQYF.

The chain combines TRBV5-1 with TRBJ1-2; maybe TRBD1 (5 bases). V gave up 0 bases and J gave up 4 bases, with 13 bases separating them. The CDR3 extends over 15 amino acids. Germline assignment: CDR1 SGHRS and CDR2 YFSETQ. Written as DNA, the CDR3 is TGCGCCAGCAGCTTGGCCGGCAGGGACGCCTATGGCTACACCTTC. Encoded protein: CASSLAGRDAYGYTF.

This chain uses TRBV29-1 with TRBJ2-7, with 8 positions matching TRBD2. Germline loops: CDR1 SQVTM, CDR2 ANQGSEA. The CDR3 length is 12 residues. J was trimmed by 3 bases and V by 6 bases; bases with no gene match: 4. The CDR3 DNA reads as TGCAGCGTAAAAACTAGCGGCTACGAGCAGTACTTC. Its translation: CSVKTSGYEQYF.

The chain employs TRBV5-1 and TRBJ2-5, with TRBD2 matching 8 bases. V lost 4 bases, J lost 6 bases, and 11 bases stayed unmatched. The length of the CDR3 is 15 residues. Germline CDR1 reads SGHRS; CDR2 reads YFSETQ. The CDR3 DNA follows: TGCGCCAGCAGCCCCGGGGGGGGCGCTGAGAAGACCCAGTACTTC. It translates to CASSPGGGAEKTQYF.

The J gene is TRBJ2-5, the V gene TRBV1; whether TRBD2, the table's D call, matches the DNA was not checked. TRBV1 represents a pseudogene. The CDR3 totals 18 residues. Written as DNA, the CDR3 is TGCACCAGCAGCCAAGATTCTCGACTTCTTGGTCCTAAAGAGACCCAGTACTTC. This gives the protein CTSSQDSRLLGPKETQYF.

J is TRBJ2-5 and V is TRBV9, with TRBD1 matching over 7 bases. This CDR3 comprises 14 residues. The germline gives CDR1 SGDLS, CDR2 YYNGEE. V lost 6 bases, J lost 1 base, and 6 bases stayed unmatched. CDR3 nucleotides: TGTGCCAGCACCAGGACAGGCCTCCAAGAGACCCAGTACTTC. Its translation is CASTRTGLQETQYF.

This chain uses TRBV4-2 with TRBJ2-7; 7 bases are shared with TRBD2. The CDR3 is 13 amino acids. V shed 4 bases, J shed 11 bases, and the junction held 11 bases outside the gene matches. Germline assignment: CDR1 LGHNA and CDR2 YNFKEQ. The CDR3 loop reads CASSRGIGRDEYF. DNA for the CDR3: TGTGCCAGCAGCCGGGGGATAGGGAGGGATGAGTACTTC.

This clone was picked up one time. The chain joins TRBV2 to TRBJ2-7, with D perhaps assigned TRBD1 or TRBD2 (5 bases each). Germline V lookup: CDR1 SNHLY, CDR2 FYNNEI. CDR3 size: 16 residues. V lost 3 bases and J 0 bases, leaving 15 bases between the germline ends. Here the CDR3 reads CASSDSGTNSSYEQYF. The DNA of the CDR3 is TGTGCCAGCAGTGATTCCGGGACGAACAGCTCCTACGAGCAGTACTTC.

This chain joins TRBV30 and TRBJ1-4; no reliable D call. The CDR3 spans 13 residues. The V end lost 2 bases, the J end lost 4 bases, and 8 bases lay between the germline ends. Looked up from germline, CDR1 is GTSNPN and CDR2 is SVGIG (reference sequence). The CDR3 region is CAWSLPYNEKLFF. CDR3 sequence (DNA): TGTGCCTGGAGTCTCCCATATAATGAAAAACTGTTTTTT.

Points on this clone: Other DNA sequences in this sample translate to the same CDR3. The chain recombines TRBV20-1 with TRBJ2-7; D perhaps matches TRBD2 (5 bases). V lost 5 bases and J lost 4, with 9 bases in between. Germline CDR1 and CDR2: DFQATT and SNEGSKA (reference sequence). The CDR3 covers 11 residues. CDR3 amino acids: CSAGLAYEQYF. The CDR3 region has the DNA TGCAGTGCTGGGTTAGCGTACGAGCAGTACTTC.

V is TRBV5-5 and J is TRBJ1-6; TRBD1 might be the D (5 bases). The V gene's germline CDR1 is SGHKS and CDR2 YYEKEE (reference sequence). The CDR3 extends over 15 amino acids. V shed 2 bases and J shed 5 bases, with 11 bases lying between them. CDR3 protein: CASSFSRGDNSPLHF. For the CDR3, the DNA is TGTGCCAGCAGCTTCTCTAGAGGGGATAATTCACCCCTCCACTTT. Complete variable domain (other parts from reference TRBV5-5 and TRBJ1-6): DAGVTQSPTHLIKTRGQQVTLRCSPISGHKSVSWYQQVLGQGPQFIFQYYEKEERGRGNFPDRFSARQFPNYSSELNVNALLLGDSALYLCASSFSRGDNSPLHFGNGTRLTVT.

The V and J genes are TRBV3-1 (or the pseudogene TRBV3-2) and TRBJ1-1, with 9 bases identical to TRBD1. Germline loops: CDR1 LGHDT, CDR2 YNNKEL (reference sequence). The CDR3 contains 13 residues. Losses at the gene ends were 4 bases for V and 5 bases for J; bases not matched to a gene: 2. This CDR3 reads CASSLGTGTEAFF. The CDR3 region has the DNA TGTGCCAGCAGCCTTGGGACAGGGACTGAAGCTTTCTTT.

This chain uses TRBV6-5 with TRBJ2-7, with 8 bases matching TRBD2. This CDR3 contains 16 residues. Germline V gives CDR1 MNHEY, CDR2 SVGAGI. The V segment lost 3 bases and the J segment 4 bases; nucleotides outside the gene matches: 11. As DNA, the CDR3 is TGTGCCAGCAGTTATTCCCGGGTTAGCGGGGATTACGAGCAGTACTTC. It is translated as CASSYSRVSGDYEQYF.

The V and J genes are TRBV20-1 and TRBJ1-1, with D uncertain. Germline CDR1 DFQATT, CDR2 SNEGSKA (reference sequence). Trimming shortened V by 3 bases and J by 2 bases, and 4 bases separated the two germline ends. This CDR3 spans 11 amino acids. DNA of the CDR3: TGCAGTGCTAGTGATAACACTGAAGCTTTCTTT. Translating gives CSASDNTEAFF.

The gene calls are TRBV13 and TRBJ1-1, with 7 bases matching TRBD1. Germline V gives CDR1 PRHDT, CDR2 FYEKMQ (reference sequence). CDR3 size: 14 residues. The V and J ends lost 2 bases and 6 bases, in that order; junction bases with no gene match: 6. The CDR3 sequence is CASSLTGVWAEAFF. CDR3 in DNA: TGTGCCAGCAGCTTAACAGGGGTTTGGGCTGAAGCTTTCTTT. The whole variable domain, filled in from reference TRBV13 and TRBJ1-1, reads AAGVIQSPRHLIKEKRETATLKCYPIPRHDTVYWYQQGPGQDPQFLISFYEKMQSDKGSIPDRFSAQQFSDYHSELNMSSLELGDSALYFCASSLTGVWAEAFFGQGTRLTVV.

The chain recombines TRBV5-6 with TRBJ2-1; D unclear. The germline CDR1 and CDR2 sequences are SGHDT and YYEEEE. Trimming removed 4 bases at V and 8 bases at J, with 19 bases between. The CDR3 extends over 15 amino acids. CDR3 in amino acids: CASSPWPTGRDEQFF. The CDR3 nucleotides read TGTGCCAGCAGCCCGTGGCCCACTGGTAGAGATGAGCAGTTCTTC.

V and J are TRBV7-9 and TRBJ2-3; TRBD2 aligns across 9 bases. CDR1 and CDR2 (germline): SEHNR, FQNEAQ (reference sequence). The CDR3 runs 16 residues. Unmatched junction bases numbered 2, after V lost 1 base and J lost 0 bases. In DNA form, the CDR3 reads TGTGCCAGCAGCTTAGGCCTAGCGGGGAGCACAGATACGCAGTATTTT. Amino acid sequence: CASSLGLAGSTDTQYF.

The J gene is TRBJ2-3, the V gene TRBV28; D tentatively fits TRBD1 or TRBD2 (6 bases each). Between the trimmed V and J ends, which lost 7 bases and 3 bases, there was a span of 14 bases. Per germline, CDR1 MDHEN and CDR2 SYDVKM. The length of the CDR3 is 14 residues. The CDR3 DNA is TGTGCCAGCACCCTAAGGGGGGTTACAGATACGCAGTATTTT. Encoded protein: CASTLRGVTDTQYF.

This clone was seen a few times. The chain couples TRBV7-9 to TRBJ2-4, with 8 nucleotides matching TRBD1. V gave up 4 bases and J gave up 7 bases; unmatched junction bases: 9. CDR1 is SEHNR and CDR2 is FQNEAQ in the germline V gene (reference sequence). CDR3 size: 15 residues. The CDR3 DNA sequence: TGTGCCAGCAGCTGGCAACAGGGGGGCGTGAACATTCAGTACTTC. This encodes CASSWQQGGVNIQYF.

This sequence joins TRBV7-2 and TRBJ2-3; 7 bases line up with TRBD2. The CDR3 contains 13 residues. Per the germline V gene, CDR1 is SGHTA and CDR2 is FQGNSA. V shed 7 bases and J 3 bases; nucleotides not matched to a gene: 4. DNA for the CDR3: TGTGCCAGCATCCCCGGGGGGACAGATACGCAGTATTTT. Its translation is CASIPGGTDTQYF.

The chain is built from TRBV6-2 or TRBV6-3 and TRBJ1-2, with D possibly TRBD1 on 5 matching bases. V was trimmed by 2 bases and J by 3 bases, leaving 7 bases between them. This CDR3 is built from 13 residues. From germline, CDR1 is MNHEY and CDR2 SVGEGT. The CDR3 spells CASSYGTHYGYTF. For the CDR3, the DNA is TGTGCCAGCAGTTACGGGACCCACTATGGCTACACCTTC.